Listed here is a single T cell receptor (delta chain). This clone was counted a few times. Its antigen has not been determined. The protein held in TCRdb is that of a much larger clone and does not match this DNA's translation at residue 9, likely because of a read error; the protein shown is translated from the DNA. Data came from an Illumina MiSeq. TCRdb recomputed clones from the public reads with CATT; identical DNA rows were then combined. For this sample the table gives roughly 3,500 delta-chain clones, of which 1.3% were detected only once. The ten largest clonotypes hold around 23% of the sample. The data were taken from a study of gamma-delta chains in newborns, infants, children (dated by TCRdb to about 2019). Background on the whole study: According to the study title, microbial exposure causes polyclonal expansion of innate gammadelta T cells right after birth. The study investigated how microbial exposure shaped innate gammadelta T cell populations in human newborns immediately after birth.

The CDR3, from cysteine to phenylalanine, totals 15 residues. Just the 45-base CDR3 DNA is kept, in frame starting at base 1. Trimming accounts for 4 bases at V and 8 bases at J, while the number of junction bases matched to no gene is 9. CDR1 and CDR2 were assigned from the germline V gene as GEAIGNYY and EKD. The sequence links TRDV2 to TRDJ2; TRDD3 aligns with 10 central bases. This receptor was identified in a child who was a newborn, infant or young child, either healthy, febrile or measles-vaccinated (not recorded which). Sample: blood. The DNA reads TGTGCCTGTGATCTACTGGGGGATGATCGGGCACAACTCTTCTTT. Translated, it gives CACDLLGDDRAQLFF.